This T cell receptor beta chain was identified in a study of blood T cells in healthy people across ages. The CDR3 is 14 amino acids. Germline V gene sequence: CDR1 SQVTM, CDR2 ANQGSEA. The V segment lost 4 bases and the J segment 0 bases; nucleotides outside the gene matches: 4. As for this clonotype: Its cognate antigen is unknown.

Whole-study results and caveats: The fall in TCR beta diversity per million T cells was roughly linear with age.

Researchers isolated at least 6.5 million PBMCs per sample. With a J-beta primer mix and a sample-barcoded 5' primer, a second PCR ran about 6 to 11 cycles. TCRdb re-analysed the 5' RACE reads in MiXCR, keeping a single row per CDR3 protein. The sample has approximately 730,000 distinct CDR3 sequences; roughly 44% are singletons. Sequencing was done on a sample of blood. The source is an older woman in good health. V is TRBV29-1 and J is TRBJ2-5; TRBD1 agrees at 8 bases. CDR3 sequence reads: CSVGGTGNQETQYF. The DNA of the CDR3 is TGCAGCGTTGGAGGGACAGGAAACCAAGAGACCCAGTACTTC.